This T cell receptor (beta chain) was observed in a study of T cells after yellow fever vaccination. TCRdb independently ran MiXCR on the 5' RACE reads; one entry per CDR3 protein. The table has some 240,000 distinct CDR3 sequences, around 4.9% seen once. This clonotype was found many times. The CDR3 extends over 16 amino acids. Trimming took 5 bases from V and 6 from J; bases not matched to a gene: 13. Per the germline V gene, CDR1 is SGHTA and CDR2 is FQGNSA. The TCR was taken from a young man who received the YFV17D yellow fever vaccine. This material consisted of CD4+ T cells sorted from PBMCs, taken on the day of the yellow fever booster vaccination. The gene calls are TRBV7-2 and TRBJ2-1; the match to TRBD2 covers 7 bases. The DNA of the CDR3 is TGTGCCAGCAGCCGCGGCGGGGCGGGGGTGGCCAATGAGCAGTTCTTC. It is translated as CASSRGGAGVANEQFF.